This T cell receptor (beta chain) was captured in a study of T cell changes during pregnancy in multiple sclerosis. This CDR3 has 14 residues. Germline trimming cut 2 bases from V and 3 bases from J; bases unmatched to any gene: 2. Germline lookup yields CDR1 SNHLY and CDR2 FYNNEI. Generated by immunoSEQ multiplex PCR, the TCRdb table keeps only in-frame clones and is missing some. The data hold some 48,000 clones, with 85% to 90% observed a single time. The sequence was collected from a female donor with multiple sclerosis, enrolled in a pregnancy study. The input for sequencing was CD8+ T cells from peripheral blood mononuclear cells, taken in the second trimester of pregnancy. The rearrangement joins TRBV2 to TRBJ2-5; 8 bases map to TRBD1. The chain's CDR3 is CASSELQGEETQYF. CDR3 DNA sequence: TGTGCCAGCAGTGAACTACAGGGGGAAGAGACCCAGTACTTC.